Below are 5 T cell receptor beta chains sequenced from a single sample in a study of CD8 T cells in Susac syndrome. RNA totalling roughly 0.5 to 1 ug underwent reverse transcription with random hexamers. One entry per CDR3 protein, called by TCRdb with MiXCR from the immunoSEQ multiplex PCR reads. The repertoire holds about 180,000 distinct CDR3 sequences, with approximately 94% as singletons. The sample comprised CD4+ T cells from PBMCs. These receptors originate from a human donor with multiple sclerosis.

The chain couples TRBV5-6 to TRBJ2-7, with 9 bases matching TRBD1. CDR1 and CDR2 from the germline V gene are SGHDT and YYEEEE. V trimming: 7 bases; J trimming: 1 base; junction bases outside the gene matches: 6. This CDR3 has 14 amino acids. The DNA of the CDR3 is TGTGCCAGCGGGTCGACAGGGGGATCCTACGAGCAGTACTTC. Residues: CASGSTGGSYEQYF. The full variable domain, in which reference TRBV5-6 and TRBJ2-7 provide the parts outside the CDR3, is DAGVTQSPTHLIKTRGQQVTLRCSPKSGHDTVSWYQQALGQGPQFIFQYYEEEERQRGNFPDRFSGHQFPNYSSELNVNALLLGDSALYLCASGSTGGSYEQYFGPGTRLTVT.

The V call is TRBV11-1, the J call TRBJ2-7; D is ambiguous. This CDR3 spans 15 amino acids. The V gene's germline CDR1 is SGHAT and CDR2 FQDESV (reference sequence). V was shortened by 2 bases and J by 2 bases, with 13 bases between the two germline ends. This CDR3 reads CASSLLADPTYEQYF. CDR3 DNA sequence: TGTGCCAGCAGCTTATTGGCGGACCCTACCTACGAGCAGTACTTC.

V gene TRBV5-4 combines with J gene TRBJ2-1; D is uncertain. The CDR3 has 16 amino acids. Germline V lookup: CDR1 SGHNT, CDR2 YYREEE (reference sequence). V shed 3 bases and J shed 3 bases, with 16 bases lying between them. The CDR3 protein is CASSSPGQNYYNEQFF. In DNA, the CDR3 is TGTGCCAGCAGCTCCCCGGGTCAGAACTACTACAATGAGCAGTTCTTC.

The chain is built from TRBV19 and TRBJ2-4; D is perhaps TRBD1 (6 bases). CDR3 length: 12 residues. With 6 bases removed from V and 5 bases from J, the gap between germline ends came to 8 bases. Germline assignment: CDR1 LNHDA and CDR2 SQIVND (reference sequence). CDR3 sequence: CASSHRENIQYF. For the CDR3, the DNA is TGTGCCAGTAGCCACAGGGAAAACATTCAGTACTTC.

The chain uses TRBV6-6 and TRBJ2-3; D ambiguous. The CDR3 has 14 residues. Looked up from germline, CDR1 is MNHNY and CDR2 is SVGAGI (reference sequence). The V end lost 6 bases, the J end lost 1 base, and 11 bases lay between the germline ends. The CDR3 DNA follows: TGTGCCAGCAGCCCCATCCGGGGCACAGATACGCAGTATTTT. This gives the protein CASSPIRGTDTQYF.